The entry below describes one T cell receptor (beta chain). Per the germline V gene, CDR1 is PRHDT and CDR2 is FYEKMQ (reference sequence). With 5 bases removed from V and 5 bases from J, the gap between germline ends came to 10 bases. The CDR3 is made up of 12 amino acids. This specimen belongs to a study of blood T cell repertoires in COVID-19. Across the study: Samples representing acute and convalescent COVID-19 were sourced from the United States, Italy and Spain. Sources were T cells, B-cell-depleted T cells, or PBMCs; the material itself was cDNA or gDNA.

Authors' processing steps: Estimation of nucleated cell counts relied on the amplification of reference gene primers. Assay used: immunoSEQ multiplex PCR; TCRdb lists only in-frame clones, some missing. D and trimming were read from the DNA, whereas the V and J calls and clone size are those reported in that table. The profile shows over 65,000 clones, approximately 86% of them singletons. The V gene is TRBV13, the J gene TRBJ2-7; D unresolved. The sample was peripheral blood. The receptor was derived from a human donor in a cohort sampled during active COVID-19. This chain's CDR3 is CASSPLANEQYF. The CDR3 coding sequence is TGTGCCAGCAGCCCCTTAGCTAACGAGCAGTACTTC.